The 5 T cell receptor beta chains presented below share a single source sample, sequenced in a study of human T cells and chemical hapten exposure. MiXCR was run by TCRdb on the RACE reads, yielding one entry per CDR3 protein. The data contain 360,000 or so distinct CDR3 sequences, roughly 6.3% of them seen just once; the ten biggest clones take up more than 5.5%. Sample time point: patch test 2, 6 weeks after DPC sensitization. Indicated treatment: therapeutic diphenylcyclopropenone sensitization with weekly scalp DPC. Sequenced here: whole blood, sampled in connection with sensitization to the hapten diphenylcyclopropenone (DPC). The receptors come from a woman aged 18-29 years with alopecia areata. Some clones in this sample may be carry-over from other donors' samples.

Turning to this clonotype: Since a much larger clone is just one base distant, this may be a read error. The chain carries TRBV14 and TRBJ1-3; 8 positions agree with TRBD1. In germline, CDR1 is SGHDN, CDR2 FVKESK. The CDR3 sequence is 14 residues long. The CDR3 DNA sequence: TGTGGCAGCAGCCGCGACAGGGGAATAAACACCATATATTTT. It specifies CGSSRDRGINTIYF.

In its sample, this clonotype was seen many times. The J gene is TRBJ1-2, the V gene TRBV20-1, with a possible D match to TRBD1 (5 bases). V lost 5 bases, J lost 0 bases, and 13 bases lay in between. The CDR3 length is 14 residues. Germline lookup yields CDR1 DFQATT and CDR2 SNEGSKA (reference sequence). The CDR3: CSAPQESTNYGYTF. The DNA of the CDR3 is TGCAGTGCTCCACAGGAGTCAACTAACTATGGCTACACCTTC.

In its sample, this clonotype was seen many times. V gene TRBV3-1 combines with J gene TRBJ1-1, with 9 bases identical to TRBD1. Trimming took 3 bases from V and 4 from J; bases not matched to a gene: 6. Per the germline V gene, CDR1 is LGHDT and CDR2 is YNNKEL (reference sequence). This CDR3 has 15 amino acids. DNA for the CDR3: TGTGCCAGCAGCCAGACCGGGACAGGGTCCACTGAAGCTTTCTTT. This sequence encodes CASSQTGTGSTEAFF.

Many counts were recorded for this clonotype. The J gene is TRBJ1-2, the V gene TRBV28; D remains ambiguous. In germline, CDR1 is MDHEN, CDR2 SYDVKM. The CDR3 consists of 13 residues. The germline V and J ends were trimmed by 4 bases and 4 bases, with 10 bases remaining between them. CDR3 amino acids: CASSSGQIYGYTF. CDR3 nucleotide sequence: TGTGCCAGCAGTTCCGGGCAGATCTATGGCTACACCTTC.

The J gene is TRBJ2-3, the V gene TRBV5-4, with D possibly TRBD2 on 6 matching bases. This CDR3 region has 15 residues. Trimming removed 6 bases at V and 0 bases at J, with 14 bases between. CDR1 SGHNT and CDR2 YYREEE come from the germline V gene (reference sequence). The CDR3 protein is CASTPGGLSTDTQYF. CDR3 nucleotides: TGTGCCAGCACCCCCGGGGGATTGAGCACAGATACGCAGTATTTT.